This TCR beta chain is drawn from a study of control samples from healthy donors and cancer patients. Clones were read by immunoSEQ multiplex PCR, and TCRdb kept only the in-frame ones, dropping some. The table has 150,000 to 180,000 clones, roughly 94% seen once. CDR1 is LNHNV and CDR2 is YYDKDF in the germline V gene (reference sequence). The CDR3 is 15 residues long. The V end lost 0 bases, the J end lost 5 bases, and 11 bases lay between the germline ends. This TCR came from a middle-aged man in good health. Sequenced material: blood. The chain couples TRBV15 to TRBJ2-1, with D tentatively TRBD1 (6 bases). CDR3 protein: CATSRDIRDNNEQFF. Here the CDR3 DNA reads TGTGCCACCAGCAGAGATATCCGGGACAACAATGAGCAGTTCTTC.